The clone carrying this T cell receptor beta chain was detected a few times. The antigen is undetermined. The V gene's germline CDR1 is MNHNS and CDR2 SASEGT. The CDR3 covers 15 residues. J was trimmed by 6 bases and V by 6 bases; bases with no gene match: 7. These data come from a study of response to subunit inactivated influenza vaccine. General study findings and limits: With each seasonal influenza vaccination, the authors suggested, few new T cells are recruited.

TCRdb reprocessed the RT-PCR reads with MiXCR, giving one entry per CDR3 protein. This sample has about 700,000 distinct CDR3 sequences, with around 13% found just once. The TCR was taken from a man aged 50 or older who received an inactivated influenza vaccine. Sequenced here: PBMCs from blood, sampled 14 to 15 days before vaccination. The chain employs TRBV6-1 and TRBJ2-3, with 12 bases that match TRBD2. The DNA of the CDR3 is TGTGCCAGCAGGCCGACTAGCGGGGGCTTTGATACGCAGTATTTT. This codes for CASRPTSGGFDTQYF.